What follows describes a single T cell receptor beta chain. These data originate in a study of blood T cell repertoires in COVID-19. The protocol was immunoSEQ multiplex PCR, while the TCRdb copy is restricted to in-frame clones and leaves out a portion. The sample lists approximately 230,000 clones; under 90% were seen once. V was pared by 0 bases and J by 5 bases, with 7 bases between. In germline, CDR1 is WSHSY, CDR2 SAAADI. This CDR3 comprises 13 residues. V and J are TRBV10-2 and TRBJ1-1; tentatively, D is TRBD1 (5 bases). Sequencing used PBMCs or T cells enriched from blood (not recorded which). The sequence derives from a man aged 35 to 55 who had recovered from COVID-19. CDR3 residues: CASSESGGTEAFF. CDR3 DNA: TGCGCCAGCAGTGAGTCGGGGGGGACTGAAGCTTTCTTT.